A single sample gave rise to the 30 T cell receptor beta chains below, sequenced in a study of shared clonotypes between healthy human individuals. Sequencing was performed with immunoSEQ multiplex PCR; in TCRdb, only in-frame clones are kept and a portion is missing. Of roughly 2.1 million clones listed, roughly 91% were seen once; the top ten hold more than 1.5%. It was CD45RO-negative cells, positively selected for CCR7, that made up naive CD8 cells, with terminally differentiated effector memory CD45RA+ cells excluded. The sequenced sample consisted of naive CD8+ T cells from PBMCs. These receptors all stem from a young man in good health. Some clones in this sample may be carry-over from other donors' samples.

A single count supports this clone. The chain employs TRBV7-9 and TRBJ2-5; D may be TRBD2 (6 bases). CDR1 SEHNR and CDR2 FQNEAQ come from the germline V gene (reference sequence). The CDR3 covers 15 residues. Trimming took off 5 bases at V and 1 base at J, with 14 bases between the two ends. As DNA, the CDR3 is TGTGCCAGCAGCCCTGACGCGGGGCTCCAAGAGACCCAGTACTTC. Its protein is CASSPDAGLQETQYF. The complete variable domain, with remaining parts taken from reference TRBV7-9 and TRBJ2-5, reads DTGVSQNPRHKITKRGQNVTFRCDPISEHNRLYWYRQTLGQGPEFLTYFQNEAQLEKSRLLSDRFSAERPKGSFSTLEIQRTEQGDSAMYLCASSPDAGLQETQYFGPGTRLLVL.

This clone was seen once. The rearrangement links TRBV27 to TRBJ2-2; D is tentatively TRBD1 or TRBD2 (5 bases each). The germline V gene has CDR1 MNHEY and CDR2 SMNVEV (reference sequence). The CDR3 is 14 amino acids. Trimming left V 2 bases short and J 5 bases short, with 9 bases between. The CDR3 DNA follows: TGTGCCAGCAGTTTACGGGGCAGAACCGGGGAGCTGTTTTTT. Encoded protein: CASSLRGRTGELFF.

This chain links TRBV10-3 with TRBJ2-7; D possibly corresponds to TRBD2 (5 bases). This CDR3 is 15 amino acids long. Trimming stripped 3 bases from V and 0 bases from J, with 12 bases between. The V gene's germline CDR1 is ENHRY and CDR2 SYGVKD. This CDR3 is CAISELSVNSYEQYF. The CDR3 nucleotides are TGTGCCATCAGTGAACTTAGCGTAAACTCCTACGAGCAGTACTTC.

The V gene is TRBV11-2, the J gene TRBJ1-1; D not resolved. The CDR3 has 17 amino acids. CDR1 is SGHAT and CDR2 is FQNNGV in the germline V gene. Trimming pared 4 bases from V and 1 base from J, leaving 19 bases between. Here the CDR3 reads CASSSLFSRRGNTEAFF. The CDR3, as DNA: TGTGCCAGCAGCTCACTTTTTAGTAGGAGAGGGAACACTGAAGCTTTCTTT.

The chain is built from TRBV4-1 and TRBJ2-1; D could derive from TRBD1 or TRBD2 (5 bases each). V lost 2 bases, J lost 3 bases, and 14 bases lay in between. The CDR3 has 16 amino acids. Per germline, CDR1 MGHRA and CDR2 YSYEKL. The CDR3 nucleotides are TGCGCCAGCAGCCAATCTTCGGGACCCTACTACAATGAGCAGTTCTTC. Translation gives CASSQSSGPYYNEQFF.

The J gene is TRBJ2-1, the V gene TRBV7-9; 14 bases align to TRBD2. The CDR3 runs to 17 residues. V shed 5 bases and J 0 bases; nucleotides not matched to a gene: 3. The germline V gene encodes CDR1 SEHNR and CDR2 FQNEAQ (reference sequence). Written as DNA, the CDR3 is TGTGCCAGCAGCCGGGGGACTAGCGGGAGCTCCTACAATGAGCAGTTCTTC. Translated, it gives CASSRGTSGSSYNEQFF.

V gene TRBV28 combines with J gene TRBJ2-7; D is perhaps TRBD2 (6 bases). Germline values: CDR1 MDHEN, CDR2 SYDVKM. Trimming took off 5 bases at V and 7 bases at J, with 15 bases between the two ends. CDR3 length: 13 amino acids. CDR3 sequence (DNA): TGTGCCAGCAGTCTTAAGCAGGGAGGTGAGCAGTACTTC. Its protein is CASSLKQGGEQYF.

The J gene is TRBJ2-3, the V gene TRBV7-8; D not certain. The CDR3 has 14 amino acids. Germline values: CDR1 SGHVS, CDR2 FQNEAQ. V was trimmed by 5 bases and J by 4 bases, leaving 13 bases between them. CDR3 DNA: TGTGCCAGCAGCCCAAACGAGTGGGCAGATACGCAGTATTTT. Encoded protein: CASSPNEWADTQYF. Based on the CDR3 plus reference TRBV7-8 and TRBJ2-3, the full variable domain is GAGVSQSPRYKVAKRGQDVALRCDPISGHVSLFWYQQALGQGPEFLTYFQNEAQLDKSGLPSDRFFAERPEGSVSTLKIQRTQQEDSAVYLCASSPNEWADTQYFGPGTRLTVL.

This clone was seen a single time. The chain uses TRBV4-2 and TRBJ2-2; D could derive from TRBD1 or TRBD2 (5 bases each). This CDR3 contains 17 residues. Germline lookup yields CDR1 LGHNA and CDR2 YNFKEQ. Trimming pared 4 bases from V and 8 bases from J, leaving 23 bases between. In nucleotides, the CDR3 is TGTGCCAGCAGCCCCCGGGGCGAGGGAGCCGGCGGGGGGGAGCTGTTTTTT. Protein: CASSPRGEGAGGGELFF.

V is TRBV5-1 and J is TRBJ2-3; 9 bases align to TRBD2. This CDR3 contains 15 residues. Unmatched junction bases numbered 3, after V lost 0 bases and J lost 4 bases. Germline CDR1 is SGHRS and CDR2 is YFSETQ. CDR3 in DNA: TGCGCCAGCAGCTTGGGGCGGGAGGGCCCAGATACGCAGTATTTT. The encoded protein is CASSLGREGPDTQYF. The variable domain in full, with the rest retrieved from reference TRBV5-1 and TRBJ2-3, is KAGVTQTPRYLIKTRGQQVTLSCSPISGHRSVSWYQQTPGQGLQFLFEYFSETQRNKGNFPGRFSGRQFSNSRSEMNVSTLELGDSALYLCASSLGREGPDTQYFGPGTRLTVL.

The chain joins TRBV7-2 to TRBJ2-5, with 13 bases identical to TRBD2. Trimming took 2 bases from V and 2 from J; bases not matched to a gene: 11. Germline CDR1 reads SGHTA; CDR2 reads FQGNSA. CDR3 length: 19 amino acids. The CDR3 region is CASSLPGLAGVGGQETQYF. The CDR3 DNA reads TGTGCCAGCAGCTTACCAGGACTAGCGGGAGTAGGAGGGCAAGAGACCCAGTACTTC.

This clone has a single count. The chain recombines TRBV9 with TRBJ2-2; D might be TRBD2 (5 bases). Germline V gene data show CDR1 as SGDLS and CDR2 as YYNGEE. The germline V and J ends were trimmed by 6 bases and 6 bases, with 15 bases remaining between them. This CDR3 has 14 residues. CDR3 sequence: CASTRGSGAGELFF. DNA of the CDR3: TGTGCCAGCACCCGAGGGAGCGGTGCCGGGGAGCTGTTTTTT.

The chain uses TRBV7-6 and TRBJ2-7, with 7 bases fitting TRBD1. The CDR3 consists of 13 residues. The junction had 6 bases not matched to a gene; V was cut back by 5 bases and J by 5 bases. The germline V gene has CDR1 SGHVS and CDR2 FNYEAQ. CDR3 in amino acids: CASSQDRDNEQYF. CDR3 nucleotide sequence: TGTGCCAGCAGCCAAGACAGGGACAACGAGCAGTACTTC.

V usage is TRBV27 and J usage is TRBJ2-7, with TRBD1 matching 7 bases. The ends lost 6 bases at V and 4 bases at J; junction bases unmatched: 15. Germline CDR1 is MNHEY and CDR2 is SMNVEV (reference sequence). CDR3 length: 16 amino acids. The CDR3 nucleotides read TGTGCCAGCAGGATGAGGGGGACAGAATCTTCGTACGAGCAGTACTTC. Its protein is CASRMRGTESSYEQYF.

In regard to this clone: The sample contains more than one DNA sequence encoding this CDR3. CDR3 residues: CASSLAGAGNTIYF. The DNA for the CDR3 is TGTGCCAGCAGCTTGGCAGGGGCAGGAAACACCATATATTTT. The chain uses TRBV5-6 and TRBJ1-3; tentative D call: TRBD1 (6 bases). The CDR3 runs 14 residues. Trimming stripped 0 bases from V and 4 bases from J, with 8 bases between. Germline lookup yields CDR1 SGHDT and CDR2 YYEEEE.

The count of this clone is one. V is TRBV7-9 and J is TRBJ2-1; D gene ambiguous. V was shortened by 0 bases and J by 2 bases, with 8 bases between the two germline ends. The germline V gene has CDR1 SEHNR and CDR2 FQNEAQ (reference sequence). The CDR3 extends over 15 amino acids. Written as DNA, the CDR3 is TGTGCCAGCAGCTTAGCGGTCAGCCCCTACAATGAGCAGTTCTTC. Encoded protein: CASSLAVSPYNEQFF. The full variable domain, its missing parts supplied by reference TRBV7-9 and TRBJ2-1, is DTGVSQNPRHKITKRGQNVTFRCDPISEHNRLYWYRQTLGQGPEFLTYFQNEAQLEKSRLLSDRFSAERPKGSFSTLEIQRTEQGDSAMYLCASSLAVSPYNEQFFGPGTRLTVL.

This clone was seen just once. This rearrangement joins TRBV21-1 to TRBJ2-2. TRBV21-1 is noted as a pseudogene. The CDR3 length is 19 residues. CDR3 bases: TGTGCCAGCAGCAAAGGGGGTGGTTTTAACAAGAAGAACACCGGGGAGCTGTTTTTT. Translation: CASSKGGGFNKKNTGELFF.

For this clone: Within the sample, other DNA sequences also encode this same CDR3. The gene calls are TRBV29-1 and TRBJ2-1, with 9 bases matching TRBD1. CDR1 is SQVTM and CDR2 is ANQGSEA in the germline V gene. The junction had 5 bases not matched to a gene; V was cut back by 4 bases and J by 10 bases. This CDR3 is 12 amino acids long. This CDR3 reads CSVVAGTGEQFF. The CDR3 DNA reads TGCAGCGTTGTTGCCGGGACAGGGGAGCAGTTCTTC.

The chain links TRBV4-1 to TRBJ1-5; D remains unclear. CDR1 MGHRA and CDR2 YSYEKL come from the germline V gene. This CDR3 is 14 amino acids long. V was trimmed by 4 bases and J by 4 bases, leaving 11 bases between them. The CDR3 DNA reads as TGCGCCAGCAGCCCTCATCGGGGTAATCAGCCCCAGCATTTT. It translates to CASSPHRGNQPQHF.

The DNA of the CDR3 is TGTGCCAGCAGCCAAGACCCTAGTTACAATGAGCAGTTCTTC. Translation gives CASSQDPSYNEQFF. J is TRBJ2-1 and V is TRBV4-2, with D unclear. Trimming shortened V by 0 bases and J by 4 bases, and 7 bases separated the two germline ends. CDR3 size: 14 residues. Germline CDR1 reads LGHNA; CDR2 reads YNFKEQ.

The chain's CDR3 is CASSYSTVSGYTF. Written as DNA, the CDR3 is TGTGCCAGCAGTTACTCGACAGTTTCTGGCTACACCTTC. This chain uses TRBV6-5 with TRBJ1-2; maybe TRBD1 (5 bases). CDR1 MNHEY and CDR2 SVGAGI come from the germline V gene. V was shortened by 0 bases and J by 7 bases, with 9 bases between the two germline ends. This CDR3 is built from 13 residues.

This chain joins TRBV7-2 and TRBJ2-7, with 10 bases fitting TRBD2. Germline values: CDR1 SGHTA, CDR2 FQGNSA. The CDR3 has 14 amino acids. The ends lost 2 bases at V and 5 bases at J; junction bases unmatched: 3. The CDR3 protein is CASSLSGRGHEQYF. In nucleotides, the CDR3 is TGTGCCAGCAGCTTAAGCGGGAGGGGCCACGAGCAGTACTTC.

V and J are TRBV28 and TRBJ2-7; either TRBD1 or TRBD2 may fit D (6 bases each). The CDR3 totals 15 residues. V shed 2 bases and J shed 0 bases, with 11 bases lying between them. CDR1 is MDHEN and CDR2 is SYDVKM in the germline V gene. The CDR3 spells CASSLLGGGSYEQYF. In DNA form, the CDR3 reads TGTGCCAGCAGTTTACTCGGAGGGGGCTCCTACGAGCAGTACTTC.

V and J are TRBV4-2 and TRBJ2-7, with a possible D match to TRBD1 (6 bases). The CDR3 covers 16 residues. The V end lost 3 bases, the J end lost 0 bases, and 15 bases lay between the germline ends. CDR1 is LGHNA, CDR2 YNFKEQ, per germline. CDR3 sequence: CASSHGYREFSYEQYF. The CDR3 nucleotides are TGTGCCAGCAGCCATGGGTACAGGGAGTTCTCCTACGAGCAGTACTTC.

The chain has TRBV6-5 and TRBJ2-7; D is uncertain. The germline gives CDR1 MNHEY, CDR2 SVGAGI. With 4 bases removed from V and 0 bases from J, the gap between germline ends came to 13 bases. This CDR3 region has 15 residues. The CDR3 DNA follows: TGTGCCAGCAGTTGCCCGAGCGACCACTCCTACGAGCAGTACTTC. This codes for CASSCPSDHSYEQYF.

The chain couples TRBV15 to TRBJ2-2; D tentatively reads TRBD1 or TRBD2 (6 bases each). V dropped 5 bases and J dropped 4 bases, with 20 bases sitting between them. The CDR3 sequence is 17 residues long. Germline CDR1 LNHNV, CDR2 YYDKDF (reference sequence). The CDR3 reads CATSPRRSGEVTGELFF. The CDR3 DNA reads TGTGCCACCAGCCCCCGCCGGTCAGGGGAGGTCACCGGGGAGCTGTTTTTT.

The rearrangement links TRBV5-1 to TRBJ2-2, with a weak D call TRBD1 (5 bases). Germline CDR1 reads SGHRS; CDR2 reads YFSETQ. This CDR3 is 20 amino acids long. Trimming cost V 4 bases and J 3 bases, with 28 bases left between them. The CDR3 protein is CASSLLGFVGDLGDTGELFF. CDR3 coding DNA: TGCGCCAGCAGCCTGCTTGGTTTTGTAGGGGATCTAGGTGACACCGGGGAGCTGTTTTTT.

This chain uses TRBV27 with TRBJ1-1; 8 bases line up with TRBD1. Germline CDR1 reads MNHEY; CDR2 reads SMNVEV (reference sequence). The CDR3 covers 14 residues. The V segment lost 6 bases and the J segment 5 bases; nucleotides outside the gene matches: 8. The CDR3, as DNA: TGTGCCAGCAGCTCGGCAGGGGGCAGGACTGAAGCTTTCTTT. Translated: CASSSAGGRTEAFF.

The gene calls are TRBV18 and TRBJ1-2; 9 bases fit TRBD1. The germline V gene encodes CDR1 KGHSH and CDR2 LQKENI. Trimming took 5 bases from V and 4 from J; bases not matched to a gene: 14. The length of the CDR3 is 17 residues. The DNA of the CDR3 is TGTGCCAGCTCAACCGGGACAGGGAAGGCGGTAGGCTATGGCTACACCTTC. This encodes CASSTGTGKAVGYGYTF.

A word on this clone: In the same sample, other DNA sequences code for this CDR3. The V and J genes are TRBV27 and TRBJ2-1; D is possibly TRBD1 or TRBD2 (5 bases each). The CDR3 has 15 residues. Germline lookup yields CDR1 MNHEY and CDR2 SMNVEV (reference sequence). Trimming left V 3 bases short and J 4 bases short, with 13 bases between. CDR3 DNA: TGTGCCAGCAGTTTTGGGGGTCTCCATTACAATGAGCAGTTCTTC. Residues: CASSFGGLHYNEQFF.